This record concerns one T cell receptor (beta chain) sequence. Its specificity is unknown. For TCRbeta, the library was prepared with unique molecular identifiers. TCRdb redid the calling of the PCR reads with MiXCR, one entry per CDR3 protein. This table holds hundreds of thousands of distinct CDR3 sequences, roughly 15% found once. This sample was included in a study of T-cell reconstitution after alpha-beta-depleted transplantation in children. Whole-study findings and limits: Surviving recipient T cells and thymic progenitors underlay high day-60 TCRbeta diversity in some patients. T-cell counts and diversity were attributed mostly to newly produced T cells one year after transplant. By about two months after transplant, alpha-beta T cells reportedly arose from several hundred graft clones that had expanded.

CDR1 MGHRA and CDR2 YSYEKL come from the germline V gene. Trimming took 2 bases from V and 6 from J, leaving 14 bases between them. The CDR3 contains 15 residues. This specimen was PBMCs, mostly from graft donor cells, taken 360 days after TCRalphabeta/CD19-depleted stem cell transplant. The clonotype was recovered from a male patient younger than 18 who had a stem cell transplant for acute lymphoblastic leukemia, so the T cells may come from the graft donor. V and J are TRBV4-1 and TRBJ2-1; perhaps TRBD2 as D (7 bases). The chain's CDR3 is CASSQKGGLPNEQFF. The CDR3 DNA follows: TGCGCCAGCAGCCAAAAGGGGGGGTTACCCAATGAGCAGTTCTTC.